This is a list of T cell receptor beta chains from one sample in a study of blood T cell repertoires in COVID-19. TCRdb's copy holds only in-frame clones and misses some; the assay was immunoSEQ multiplex PCR. The sample contains 180,000 or so clones, about 86% of which appear only once. The specimen sequenced was peripheral blood. The receptor set was obtained from a man aged 18 to 35 with active or convalescent COVID-19. CDR3s include the opening cysteine and the closing phenylalanine or tryptophan. D genes are given only for firm matches. Rows give clone size only sometimes, using once, few, many, or a class for an expanded clone.

.	TRBD1	TRBV27	TRBJ1-2	CASSLSAQGARYTF	TGTGCCAGCAGTTTATCTGCGCAGGGGGCTCGCTACACCTTC
few	TRBD2	TRBV12-5	TRBJ2-6	CASGEASGNSGANVLTF	TGTGCTAGTGGAGAGGCTAGCGGGAACTCTGGGGCCAACGTCCTGACTTTC
.	.	TRBV18	TRBJ2-7	CASSPLLAGYEQYF	TGTGCCAGCTCACCATTGCTGGCGGGGTACGAGCAGTACTTC
.	.	TRBV6-5	TRBJ2-5	CASRRAGFQETQYF	TGTGCCAGCAGGCGTGCAGGCTTCCAAGAGACCCAGTACTTC
.	TRBD1	TRBV12-3/TRBV12-4	TRBJ1-5	CASSQGERQPQHF	TGTGCCAGCAGTCAGGGGGAGCGGCAGCCCCAGCATTTT
.	.	TRBV7-9	TRBJ1-2	CASSPPGSPNYGYTF	TGTGCCAGCAGCCCCCCGGGGTCCCCTAACTATGGCTACACCTTC
.	TRBD1	TRBV27	TRBJ2-5	CASSLSGTGRETQYF	TGTGCCAGCAGTTTAAGTGGGACAGGGAGGGAGACCCAGTACTTC
.	TRBD1	TRBV5-4	TRBJ2-3	CASSLAGTGGTDTQYF	TGTGCCAGCAGCTTGGCCGGTACAGGGGGTACAGATACGCAGTATTTT
.	.	TRBV19	TRBJ1-6	CASSLSPLHF	TGTGCCAGTAGTCTTTCACCCCTCCACTTT
.	.	TRBV3-1/TRBV3-2	TRBJ1-2	CASSLLAKSNYGYTF	TGTGCCAGCAGCCTTCTGGCCAAAAGTAACTATGGCTACACCTTC
.	.	TRBV5-1	TRBJ2-2	CASSLDLARYGELFF	TGCGCCAGCAGCTTGGACCTAGCGAGGTACGGGGAGCTGTTTTTT
.	.	TRBV13	TRBJ1-2	CASSLAGDSYRGYTF	TGTGCCAGCAGCTTAGCCGGGGACTCCTATCGTGGCTACACCTTC
.	.	TRBV11-2	TRBJ2-2	CASSATGTGELFF	TGTGCCAGCAGCGCCACGGGCACCGGGGAGCTGTTTTTT
.	.	TRBV2	TRBJ2-3	CASNPDSDTQYF	TGTGCCAGCAACCCGGACTCGGATACGCAGTATTTT
few	TRBD2	TRBV11-2	TRBJ2-1	CASSLVLAGMYNEQFF	TGTGCCAGCAGCTTAGTACTAGCGGGAATGTACAATGAGCAGTTCTTC
once	TRBD1	TRBV27	TRBJ1-5	CASSLTGQGYNQPQHF	TGTGCCAGCAGTTTAACAGGACAGGGGTACAATCAGCCCCAGCATTTT